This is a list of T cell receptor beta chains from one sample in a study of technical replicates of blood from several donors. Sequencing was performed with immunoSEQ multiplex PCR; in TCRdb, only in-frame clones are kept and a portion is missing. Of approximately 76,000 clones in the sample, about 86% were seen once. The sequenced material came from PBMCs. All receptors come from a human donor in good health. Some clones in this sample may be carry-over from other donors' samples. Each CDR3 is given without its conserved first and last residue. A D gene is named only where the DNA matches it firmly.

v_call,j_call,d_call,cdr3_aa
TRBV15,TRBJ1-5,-,ATSRFRAGQVYNQPQH
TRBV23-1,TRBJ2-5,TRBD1,ASSLLGGTGGSETQY
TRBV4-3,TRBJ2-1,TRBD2,ASSPQTSGSYNEQF
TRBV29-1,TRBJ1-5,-,SVATESNQPQH
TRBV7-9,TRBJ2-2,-,ASSLDSLTGELF
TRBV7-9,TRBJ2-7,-,ASSFRSGKAYEQY
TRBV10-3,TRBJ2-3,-,AISSSGLTDTQY
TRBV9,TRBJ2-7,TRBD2,ASSVTGTSGDYMSSYEQY
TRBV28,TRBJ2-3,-,ASSPGTDTQY
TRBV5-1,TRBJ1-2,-,ASSLGTTGGYT
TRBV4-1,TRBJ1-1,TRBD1,ASSRPGQSMNTEAF
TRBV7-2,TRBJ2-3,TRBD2,ASSTGLAGGPDTQY
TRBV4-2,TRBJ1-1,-,ASSQVSEAPEAF
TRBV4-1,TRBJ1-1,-,ASSQVMLGVGEAF
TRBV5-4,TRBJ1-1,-,ASSLGTGFEAF
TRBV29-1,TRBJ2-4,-,SVEQGNIQY
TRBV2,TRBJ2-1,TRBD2,ASRESSGRALDEQF
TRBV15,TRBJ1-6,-,ATSRDRGQVNSPLH
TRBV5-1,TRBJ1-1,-,ASSRGQNTEAF
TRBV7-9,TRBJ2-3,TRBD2,ASNPGGTSADTQY
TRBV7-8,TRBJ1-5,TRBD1,ASSETGTEGFQPQH
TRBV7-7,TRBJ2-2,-,ASSFSSNTGELF
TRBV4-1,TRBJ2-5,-,ASSRMPGETQY
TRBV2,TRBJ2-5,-,ASTVERNQGTQY
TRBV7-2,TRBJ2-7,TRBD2,ASSLPGTSGRIVSYEQY
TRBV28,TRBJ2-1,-,ASSRTGGSYNEQF
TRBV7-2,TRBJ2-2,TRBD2,ASSPPGLASGGELF
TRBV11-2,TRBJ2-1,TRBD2,ASSLDWAGVYNEQF
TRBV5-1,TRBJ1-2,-,ASSQADGRYGYT
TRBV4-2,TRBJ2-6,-,ASSHHGANVLT
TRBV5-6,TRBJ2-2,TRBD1,ASSPGPGQGNTGELF
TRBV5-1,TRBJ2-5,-,ASSVERGYQETQY
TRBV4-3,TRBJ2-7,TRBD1,ASSQATGGYEQY
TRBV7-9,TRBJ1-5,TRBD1,ASSPGGWGNQPQH
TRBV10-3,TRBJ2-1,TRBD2,ASSRTSDYNEQF
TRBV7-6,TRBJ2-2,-,ASSLAIQAGRTGELF
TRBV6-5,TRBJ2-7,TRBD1,ASSLGDSPYEQY
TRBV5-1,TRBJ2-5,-,ASKEGFQETQY
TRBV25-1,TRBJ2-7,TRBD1,ASSGQGSYEQY
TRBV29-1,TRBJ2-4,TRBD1,SVGTGAKNIQY
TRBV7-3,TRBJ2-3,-,ASSPQGRDTQY
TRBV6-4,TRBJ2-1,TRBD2,ASSEDSGRPYNEQF
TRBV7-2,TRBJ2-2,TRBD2,ASSLARLAGEEAGELF
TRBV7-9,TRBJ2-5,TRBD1,ASSSIGQGETQY
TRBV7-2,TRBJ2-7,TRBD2,ASSIAGPSAGESYEQY